These T cell receptor beta chains were read from a single sample in a study of identifying expanded T cells in peripheral blood. Here immunoSEQ multiplex PCR was the method, and the copy in TCRdb shows in-frame clones only, minus some. This sample carries about 81,000 clones, around 83% of them seen once, and the ten largest clones take roughly 21%. The sample was blood. These receptors all come from a person aged 18 to 75 in good health. Each CDR3 is given with its conserved first and last residue. Each record gives: V gene, clone size, J gene, D gene, CDR3 DNA, CDR3 protein. A D gene is named only where the DNA matches it firmly. Clone size is not always given. Where it is, it says once, few, many or a class for expanded clones.

>TRBV4-3|NA|TRBJ2-6|TRBD1
TGCGCCAGCAGCCAAGAACCCGGACAGGGGACAATCCTCTCTGGGGCCAACGTCCTGACTTTC
CASSQEPGQGTILSGANVLTF
>TRBV7-6|NA|TRBJ2-2|NA
TGTGCCAGCAGCAAGCAGGGAAACACCGGGGAGCTGTTTTTT
CASSKQGNTGELFF
>TRBV7-2|NA|TRBJ2-3|NA
TGTGCCAGCAGCTTAGTCCCCGACAGGAGCACAGATACGCAGTATTTT
CASSLVPDRSTDTQYF
>TRBV7-9|NA|TRBJ2-1|NA
TGTGCCAGCAGCTTAGGTGGGGGCGAGTACAATGAGCAGTTCTTC
CASSLGGGEYNEQFF
>TRBV25-1|NA|TRBJ2-5|NA
TGTGCCAGCAGTGATACAGGTCCCCACGTCACCCAGTACTTC
CASSDTGPHVTQYF
>TRBV7-2|NA|TRBJ2-7|NA
TGTGCCAGCAGCTTAGTGACGGGAGTCTACGAGCAGTACTTC
CASSLVTGVYEQYF
>TRBV10-3|NA|TRBJ2-3|NA
TGTGCCATCAGTGAGGGGGCCACTAGATCCACAGATACGCAGTATTTT
CAISEGATRSTDTQYF
>TRBV4-3|NA|TRBJ2-7|NA
TGCGCCAGCAGCCAAGAGGCCAGGGCGGACGAGCAGTACTTC
CASSQEARADEQYF
>TRBV19|many|TRBJ1-2|NA
TGTGCCAGTAGAGTCGCCGCGGGGGTCTATGGCTACACCTTC
CASRVAAGVYGYTF
>TRBV7-2|once|TRBJ2-7|TRBD2
TGTGCCAGCAGCTTCGGGGCGGGAGGGCTCGAGCAGTACTTC
CASSFGAGGLEQYF
>TRBV6-1|NA|TRBJ2-7|NA
TGTGCCAGCAGTCAGGGGGGAAGCTCCTACGAGCAGTACTTC
CASSQGGSSYEQYF
>TRBV7-2|NA|TRBJ1-1|NA
TGTGCCAGCAGCTTACTCGTGTCGGTGGGCACTGAAGCTTTCTTT
CASSLLVSVGTEAFF
>TRBV5-4|NA|TRBJ2-7|TRBD2
TGTGCCAGCAGCTTGGGACTAGCGAGCTCCTACGAGCAGTACTTC
CASSLGLASSYEQYF
>TRBV4-1|NA|TRBJ2-1|TRBD2
TGCGCCAGCAGCCAAGGACCGACTAGCTCGATACCGGGTAATGAGCAGTTCTTC
CASSQGPTSSIPGNEQFF
>TRBV28|once|TRBJ1-2|TRBD1
TGTGCCAGCAGCCCACAGGGGGTGGGGGGAATCTATGGCTACACCTTC
CASSPQGVGGIYGYTF
>TRBV28|NA|TRBJ2-5|NA
TGTGCCAGCACTCGGGCGGGGCCAGAGACCCAGTACTTC
CASTRAGPETQYF
>TRBV7-2|NA|TRBJ2-7|TRBD2
TGTGCCAGCAGCTTTAGCGGGGGATCCTCCTACGAGCAGTACTTC
CASSFSGGSSYEQYF
>TRBV5-6|NA|TRBJ1-2|NA
TGTGCCAGCAGCTTGGCAGGGTCTCATGGCTACACCTTC
CASSLAGSHGYTF
>TRBV7-2|NA|TRBJ2-2|NA
TGTGCCAGCAGCTTAAACGCTGCCGCCCGTCTCCCCGGGGAGCTGTTTTTT
CASSLNAAARLPGELFF
>TRBV9|NA|TRBJ2-2|NA
TGTGCCAGCAGCGATAACCGGGCGAACACCGGGGAGCTGTTTTTT
CASSDNRANTGELFF
>TRBV18|NA|TRBJ1-4|NA
TGTGCCAGCTTTTCAAGCGCCTCCTATGAAAAACTGTTTTTT
CASFSSASYEKLFF
>TRBV7-2|NA|TRBJ2-3|TRBD2
TGTGCCAGCAGCTTAGTGGTCCTAGCGGGAGATACGCAGTATTTT
CASSLVVLAGDTQYF
>TRBV7-2|once|TRBJ2-7|TRBD1
TGTGCCAGCAGCTCGCGGACAGGGGACGAGCAGTACTTC
CASSSRTGDEQYF